Shown below are 18 T cell receptor beta chains from a single sample sequenced in a study of OX40 agonist ivuxolimab in advanced cancers. Libraries were prepared by immunoSEQ multiplex PCR; TCRdb keeps only in-frame clonotypes and omits some of them. The table records fewer than 70,000 clones, about 85% of them present only once. Specimen: CD4+ or CD8+ T cells sorted from blood, collected in a trial of the OX40 agonist ivuxolimab. The origin of the receptors is an adult with an advanced solid tumor such as melanoma, head and neck, liver or kidney cancer.

V gene TRBV19 combines with J gene TRBJ2-1, with 11 nucleotides matching TRBD2. This CDR3 spans 16 amino acids. The germline V gene has CDR1 LNHDA and CDR2 SQIVND (reference sequence). V was clipped by 5 bases and J by 4 bases; unmatched bases: 7. CDR3 DNA sequence: TGTGCCAGTAGTCCGGGGACTAGCGGTCTATACAATGAGCAGTTCTTC. It translates to CASSPGTSGLYNEQFF.

The V gene is TRBV7-3, the J gene TRBJ1-5; the match to TRBD1 covers 8 bases. The J segment lost 7 bases and the V segment lost 5 bases, leaving 7 bases of the junction unmatched. Germline V lookup: CDR1 SGHTA, CDR2 FQGTGA. The CDR3 length is 14 residues. DNA for the CDR3: TGTGCCAGCAGCCAAACAGGGGGTACCCAGCCCCAGCATTTT. It encodes CASSQTGGTQPQHF.

V usage is TRBV19 and J usage is TRBJ1-4; 7 nucleotides line up with TRBD1. With V trimmed by 4 bases and J by 6 bases, 5 bases remained unmatched. The CDR3 spans 14 residues. CDR1 is LNHDA and CDR2 is SQIVND in the germline V gene (reference sequence). As DNA, the CDR3 is TGTGCCAGTAGTAGACAGGGCGGCGATGAAAAACTGTTTTTT. Translation: CASSRQGGDEKLFF.

This rearrangement joins TRBV29-1 to TRBJ2-5; possibly TRBD1 for D (5 bases). The CDR3 runs to 12 residues. Germline V CDR1 and CDR2: SQVTM, ANQGSEA. The V end was cut by 5 bases, the J end by 4 bases, with 11 bases between. The CDR3 loop is CSVKTVAETQYF. In nucleotides, the CDR3 is TGCAGCGTTAAGACAGTAGCAGAGACCCAGTACTTC.

V gene TRBV6-1 combines with J gene TRBJ2-2; D ambiguous. The CDR3 contains 14 residues. CDR1 MNHNS and CDR2 SASEGT come from the germline V gene. Trimming shortened V by 8 bases and J by 3 bases, and 13 bases separated the two germline ends. CDR3 nucleotides: TGTGCCAGCCGCCTCGATCAAGACACCGGGGAGCTGTTTTTT. It encodes CASRLDQDTGELFF.

The CDR3 bases are TGTGCCAGCAGCCAAGTTATCGGGACCACTGGGGCTGAAGCTTTCTTT. Its protein product is CASSQVIGTTGAEAFF. The chain carries TRBV4-2 and TRBJ1-1; weak D call: TRBD1 (5 bases). Trimming took off 1 base at V and 6 bases at J, with 18 bases between the two ends. The CDR3 consists of 16 residues. Germline CDR1 reads LGHNA; CDR2 reads YNFKEQ.

V usage is TRBV30 and J usage is TRBJ1-3; D remains ambiguous. Per germline, CDR1 GTSNPN and CDR2 SVGIG (reference sequence). CDR3 size: 14 residues. Trimming took 2 bases from V and 4 from J, leaving 12 bases between them. The CDR3, as DNA: TGTGCCTGGAGTAAGAGTACTCGGGGAAACACCATATATTTT. Amino acids: CAWSKSTRGNTIYF.

The J gene is TRBJ1-5, the V gene TRBV18, with D uncertain. This CDR3 is 14 amino acids long. Trimming removed 3 bases at V and 6 bases at J, with 12 bases between. Germline V gene lookup returns CDR1 KGHSH and CDR2 LQKENI. The CDR3 spells CASSPETGGQPQHF. CDR3 nucleotide sequence: TGTGCCAGCTCACCGGAGACGGGAGGTCAGCCCCAGCATTTT. Drawing the rest from reference TRBV18 and TRBJ1-5, the complete variable domain is NAGVMQNPRHLVRRRGQEARLRCSPMKGHSHVYWYRQLPEEGLKFMVYLQKENIIDESGMPKERFSAEFPKEGPSILRIQQVVRGDSAAYFCASSPETGGQPQHFGDGTRLSIL.

The rearrangement links TRBV6-5 to TRBJ2-7; 9 bases are a match to TRBD1. The CDR3 spans 14 residues. J lost 1 base, V lost 6 bases, and 4 bases had no gene match. Germline V CDR1 and CDR2: MNHEY, SVGAGI. The CDR3 DNA reads TGTGCCAGCAGAGGACAGGGGAGGTCCTACGAGCAGTACTTC. It specifies CASRGQGRSYEQYF.

V gene TRBV19 combines with J gene TRBJ2-2, with 8 bases that match TRBD1. Germline values: CDR1 LNHDA, CDR2 SQIVND (reference sequence). V shed 6 bases and J 1 base; nucleotides not matched to a gene: 4. The CDR3 is made up of 15 amino acids. The CDR3 nucleotides are TGTGCCAGTAGCCTAGGGACAGGGAACACCGGGGAGCTGTTTTTT. This translates into CASSLGTGNTGELFF. The whole variable domain, remainder taken from reference TRBV19 and TRBJ2-2, is DGGITQSPKYLFRKEGQNVTLSCEQNLNHDAMYWYRQDPGQGLRLIYYSQIVNDFQKGDIAEGYSVSREKKESFPLTVTSAQKNPTAFYLCASSLGTGNTGELFFGEGSRLTVL.

V is TRBV4-1 and J is TRBJ2-2, with TRBD1 matching over 8 bases. V lost 0 bases to trimming and J lost 4 bases; unmatched junction nucleotides: 1. The CDR3 extends over 15 amino acids. Germline V CDR1 and CDR2: MGHRA, YSYEKL. CDR3 region: CASSQETGGTGELFF. The CDR3 nucleotides are TGCGCCAGCAGCCAAGAAACAGGGGGCACCGGGGAGCTGTTTTTT.

The gene calls are TRBV29-1 and TRBJ1-1; D ambiguous. The V gene lost 1 base and the J gene lost 5 bases, with 11 bases spanning the gap. The CDR3 has 13 residues. Germline V gene data show CDR1 as SQVTM and CDR2 as ANQGSEA. The CDR3 sequence is CSVEGPMGTEAFF. The DNA for the CDR3 is TGCAGCGTTGAAGGACCCATGGGAACTGAAGCTTTCTTT.

The rearrangement uses TRBV9 and TRBJ2-7; 7 positions agree with TRBD1. The CDR3 runs to 14 residues. The V and J ends lost 4 bases and 4 bases, in that order; junction bases with no gene match: 8. Germline loops: CDR1 SGDLS, CDR2 YYNGEE. In DNA, the CDR3 is TGTGCCAGCAGCATCGGGACAGCCGGATACGAGCAGTACTTC. This codes for CASSIGTAGYEQYF.

This chain connects TRBV14 to TRBJ1-2; D gene ambiguous. Looked up from germline, CDR1 is SGHDN and CDR2 is FVKESK. This CDR3 spans 15 amino acids. Deletions cut 4 bases from V and 3 bases from J, with 15 bases between. The CDR3 DNA follows: TGTGCCAGCAGCCCCCTGAAGGGAGTCGACTATGGCTACACCTTC. Translating gives CASSPLKGVDYGYTF.

The chain is built from TRBV5-1 and TRBJ2-7; 7 bases match TRBD2. Germline CDR1 SGHRS, CDR2 YFSETQ. The CDR3 has 14 amino acids. After removal of 1 base from V and 5 bases from J, the junction contained 6 bases not matched to a gene. The CDR3 nucleotides are TGCGCCAGCAGCTTGAGGGCAGGGAGGGACGAGCAGTACTTC. This sequence encodes CASSLRAGRDEQYF.

Here the CDR3 reads CASKTGTTYEQYF. The CDR3 region has the DNA TGTGCCAGCAAAACAGGGACGACCTACGAGCAGTACTTC. This chain uses TRBV6-1 with TRBJ2-7; a possible D gene is TRBD1 (6 bases). The V end was cut by 7 bases, the J end by 2 bases, with 12 bases between. CDR1 is MNHNS and CDR2 is SASEGT in the germline V gene. The CDR3 length is 13 residues.

This chain joins TRBV18 and TRBJ1-1; a weak D match, TRBD1 (6 bases). V was pared by 6 bases and J by 3 bases, with 14 bases between. This CDR3 spans 14 amino acids. Germline-derived CDR1 and CDR2 are KGHSH and LQKENI. The CDR3 DNA reads TGTGCCAGCTCCGCTGCGACAGGTGACACTGAAGCTTTCTTT. It encodes CASSAATGDTEAFF.

The chain couples TRBV9 to TRBJ2-5, with a weak D call TRBD1 (6 bases). This CDR3 has 14 amino acids. Germline CDR1 is SGDLS and CDR2 is YYNGEE. V lost 2 bases and J lost 4, with 12 bases in between. CDR3 DNA: TGTGCCAGCAGCGTCCTCGGACAGTTAGAGACCCAGTACTTC. It is translated as CASSVLGQLETQYF.